This T cell receptor beta chain was captured by sequencing in a study of shared clonotypes between healthy human individuals. The data were produced by immunoSEQ multiplex PCR, yet TCRdb's version contains in-frame clones alone and is incomplete. This table holds 1 million to 1.3 million clones, around three quarters found once. Germline trimming cut 1 base from V and 2 bases from J; bases unmatched to any gene: 5. Germline V CDR1 and CDR2: SNHLY, FYNNEI. This CDR3 is 15 amino acids long. A split of CD4+ cells into CD45RA+ naive and CD45RA-negative memory subsets was performed. Sequenced material: memory CD4+ T cells from PBMCs. Specified subset: CD45RA-negative fraction. This TCR derives from a man aged 18-30 years in good health. Some clones in this sample may be carry-over from other donors' samples. The chain has TRBV2 and TRBJ2-7, with 7 nucleotides matching TRBD1. The DNA of the CDR3 is TGTGCCAGCAGTGAAGGACAGGGATTGGCCTACGAGCAGTACTTC. Translated, it gives CASSEGQGLAYEQYF.